Listed below are T cell receptor beta chains from one sample, sequenced in a study of blood T cells in healthy people across ages. MiXCR was run by TCRdb on the 5' RACE reads, yielding one entry per CDR3 protein. The sample yields fewer than 950,000 distinct CDR3 sequences, 53% seen once. The sequencing sample was made of blood. The receptors were sampled from a man older than 75 in good health. The CDR3 runs from the conserved cysteine through the conserved F or W.

J | V | CDR3
TRBJ1-2 | TRBV20-1 | CSATNTELNYGYTF
TRBJ2-1 | TRBV11-3 | CASSLEAVGEQFF
TRBJ2-4 | TRBV9 | CASSVEGVSGIQYF
TRBJ2-1 | TRBV20-1 | CSSEGGTSGRDYNEQFF
TRBJ2-1 | TRBV20-1 | CSADGTSGRPGDEQFF
TRBJ2-7 | TRBV21-1 | CASRGDGDYEQYF
TRBJ2-7 | TRBV29-1 | CSAQTRLTYEQYF
TRBJ2-1 | TRBV6-1 | CASRDRAPSYNEQFF
TRBJ2-1 | TRBV6-1 | CASSDGPEVVDNEQFF
TRBJ2-7 | TRBV3-1 | CASSRRQGSEQYF
TRBJ2-5 | TRBV4-1 | CASSQEKRTSGRTYTPHNEQYF
TRBJ2-1 | TRBV7-9 | CASSVKRGGGNEQFF
TRBJ1-2 | TRBV12-3/TRBV12-4 | CASSLAGQTNYGYTF
TRBJ2-5 | TRBV28 | CASSFGARQYF
TRBJ1-2 | TRBV10-3 | CAISESQGAGGYTF
TRBJ2-5 | TRBV7-2 | CASSLGRVETQYF
TRBJ2-7 | TRBV29-1 | CSVAGTSGLRSEQYF
TRBJ2-6 | TRBV27 | CASSFRDAGANVLTF
TRBJ2-3 | TRBV25-1 | CASSQTGSTDTQYF
TRBJ2-1 | TRBV6-5 | CASSPRGQRPEGEQFF
TRBJ2-1 | TRBV4-2 | CASSQGLGTYNEQFF
TRBJ2-1 | TRBV7-9 | CASSLDPNGGGKFF
TRBJ2-2 | TRBV20-1 | CSALDRGPTGELFF
TRBJ2-3 | TRBV27 | CASSPPRAGGITDTQYF
TRBJ2-3 | TRBV5-1 | CASSFTGDVDAYF
TRBJ1-5 | TRBV4-2 | CASSQDGSSAPNQPQHF
TRBJ2-7 | TRBV27 | CASSRTGFSYEQYF
TRBJ2-5 | TRBV5-1 | CASSSPDRGFETQYF
TRBJ2-7 | TRBV7-2 | CTSSLRWADEQYF
TRBJ2-7 | TRBV20-1 | CSARRGGRTNEQYF
TRBJ2-1 | TRBV7-2 | CASSWDAGSYNEQFF
- | TRBV28 | CASSPQTIGGNEQYF
TRBJ1-1 | TRBV20-1 | CSARRQGEAFF
TRBJ1-2 | TRBV6-6 | CATWGVLNFYGYTF
TRBJ2-1 | TRBV3-1 | CASSQDPSGGRYNEQFF
TRBJ1-2 | TRBV12-3/TRBV12-4 | CASSLVEIGYGYTF
TRBJ2-1 | TRBV5-1 | CASSLGTEYNEQFF
TRBJ1-6 | TRBV20-1 | CSARDAETGTGWNSPLHF
TRBJ2-3 | TRBV7-2 | CASSFSDDRHRYAYF
TRBJ2-1 | TRBV6-1 | CASSEASWNEGLDEQFF
TRBJ2-1 | TRBV24-1 | CATSDAAPSSYNEQFF
TRBJ2-3 | TRBV7-9 | CASRLAAGSSTDTQYF
TRBJ2-1 | TRBV5-1 | CASSPMGGAYNEQFF
TRBJ2-5 | TRBV27 | CASSRAGDGQYF
TRBJ2-1 | TRBV20-1 | CSAATTSGNSFF
TRBJ2-1 | TRBV10-3 | CAISERPGLAGSGVNEQFF
TRBJ2-5 | TRBV12-3/TRBV12-4 | CASSIGRKETQYF
TRBJ2-7 | TRBV27 | CASSTMSSYEQYF